Listed here are 29 T cell receptor beta chains from one sample, sequenced in a study of T cell responses to AZD1222 COVID-19 vaccine (TCRdb year 2021). Library preparation used the immunoSEQ multiplex PCR assay. Here the immuneACCESS table is served through TCRdb, limited to in-frame sequences with V and J called. Missing clones are a known gap in these copies; in checked studies unresolved V genes cover under half, and the rest lacks a known reason. This sample gives about 140,000 clones in total; more than 85% of them show up just once. Of the sample, around 4.7% falls within the top ten clones. The time point label here, explained by the study, means: baseline before first vaccination. The sample consisted of peripheral blood, taken on day 0 of AZD1222 vaccination. The receptors here all came from an adult in good health.

V usage is TRBV10-3 and J usage is TRBJ2-1; D not resolved. Looked up from germline, CDR1 is ENHRY and CDR2 is SYGVKD. The length of the CDR3 is 12 residues. Between the trimmed V and J ends, which lost 8 bases and 5 bases, there was a span of 10 bases. The CDR3 protein is CAISPTNNEQFF. In DNA, the CDR3 is TGTGCCATCTCTCCGACCAACAATGAGCAGTTCTTC.

The V call is TRBV5-5, the J call TRBJ2-7, with TRBD1 matching over 7 bases. V was clipped by 3 bases and J by 6 bases; unmatched bases: 3. Germline V gives CDR1 SGHKS, CDR2 YYEKEE (reference sequence). CDR3 size: 12 residues. This CDR3 is CASSSGTAEQYF. In DNA, the CDR3 is TGTGCCAGCAGCTCCGGGACAGCCGAGCAGTACTTC.

CDR3 bases: TGTGCCAGCAGCTTTGTGGGCGGCGGGAGTATTTACGAGCAGTACTTC. Translated, it gives CASSFVGGGSIYEQYF. This chain connects TRBV7-9 to TRBJ2-7; 7 bases line up with TRBD2. Germline V CDR1 and CDR2: SEHNR, FQNEAQ (reference sequence). CDR3 size: 16 residues. Trimming at V came to 3 bases and at J to 4 bases, leaving 12 bases not matched to a gene.

The V call is TRBV2, the J call TRBJ1-4; D not resolved. V gave up 7 bases and J gave up 7 bases, with 13 bases separating them. Germline CDR1 is SNHLY and CDR2 is FYNNEI. The CDR3 covers 13 residues. In DNA, the CDR3 is TGTGCCAGCACCATAATACCGGGTGAAAAACTGTTTTTT. This encodes CASTIIPGEKLFF.

The rearrangement links TRBV30 to TRBJ1-1, with D maybe TRBD1 (6 bases). The V end was cut by 5 bases, the J end by 0 bases, with 10 bases between. The germline V gene encodes CDR1 GTSNPN and CDR2 SVGIG (reference sequence). CDR3 length: 13 residues. CDR3 sequence: CAWQGQMNTEAFF. CDR3 nucleotide sequence: TGTGCCTGGCAGGGACAAATGAACACTGAAGCTTTCTTT.

The J gene is TRBJ2-1, the V gene TRBV12-3 or TRBV12-4; D is perhaps TRBD1 or TRBD2 (5 bases each). The germline V and J ends were trimmed by 6 bases and 7 bases, with 10 bases remaining between them. The CDR3 totals 12 residues. The CDR3 nucleotides read TGTGCCAGCAGGGGACCGAAGAATGAGCAGTTCTTC. This gives the protein CASRGPKNEQFF.

The chain is built from TRBV6-5 and TRBJ2-7; TRBD1 matches at 11 bases. The CDR3 length is 15 residues. CDR1 is MNHEY and CDR2 is SVGAGI in the germline V gene. For the CDR3, the DNA is TGTGGACCGGGACAGGGGGTCCCCAGCTCCTACGAGCAGTACTTC. This sequence encodes CGPGQGVPSSYEQYF.

The chain joins TRBV18 to TRBJ2-5; a weak D match, TRBD2 (6 bases). The CDR3 covers 13 residues. The V and J ends lost 4 bases and 5 bases respectively, with 11 bases between them. The V gene's germline CDR1 is KGHSH and CDR2 LQKENI. CDR3 amino acids: CASSQTSFETQYF. The CDR3 region has the DNA TGTGCCAGCTCACAGACTAGTTTTGAGACCCAGTACTTC. Filled out from reference TRBV18 and TRBJ2-5, the complete variable domain reads NAGVMQNPRHLVRRRGQEARLRCSPMKGHSHVYWYRQLPEEGLKFMVYLQKENIIDESGMPKERFSAEFPKEGPSILRIQQVVRGDSAAYFCASSQTSFETQYFGPGTRLLVL.

As regards this clone: The sample contains more than one DNA sequence encoding this CDR3. The V and J genes are TRBV7-9 and TRBJ1-2; no clear D. V was pared by 1 base and J by 1 base, with 7 bases between. CDR3 size: 14 residues. Germline V lookup: CDR1 SEHNR, CDR2 FQNEAQ (reference sequence). DNA for the CDR3: TGTGCCAGCAGCTTAGGGACCCTTAACTATGGCTACACCTTC. It is translated as CASSLGTLNYGYTF.

V is TRBV7-9 and J is TRBJ2-7; a possible D gene is TRBD2 (6 bases). Trimming took off 9 bases at V and 0 bases at J, with 15 bases between the two ends. CDR3 size: 14 residues. Germline CDR1 is SEHNR and CDR2 is FQNEAQ (reference sequence). CDR3 DNA sequence: TGTGCCAGTACCCCAGGAGGGAGCTCCTACGAGCAGTACTTC. Amino acids: CASTPGGSSYEQYF.

This clone was picked up one time. The genes are TRBV6-2 or TRBV6-3 and TRBJ2-7, with 13 bases matching TRBD2. The CDR3 contains 18 residues. Germline CDR1 and CDR2: MNHEY and SVGEGT. Trimming removed 6 bases from V and 6 bases from J; junction bases left unmatched: 17. The CDR3 spells CASSRGLAGVLLTSEQYF. The CDR3 coding sequence is TGTGCCAGCAGCCGCGGACTAGCGGGGGTACTCCTTACTTCCGAGCAGTACTTC.

The chain uses TRBV7-2 and TRBJ2-1; no firm D call. V lost 3 bases and J 7 bases, leaving 7 bases between the germline ends. This CDR3 comprises 12 residues. Germline lookup yields CDR1 SGHTA and CDR2 FQGNSA. CDR3 sequence: CASSFKVNEQFF. The CDR3 DNA sequence: TGTGCCAGCAGCTTCAAGGTGAATGAGCAGTTCTTC.

The chain combines TRBV7-2 with TRBJ1-4; 8 bases line up with TRBD1. The trim removed 4 bases at V and 4 bases at J, leaving 5 bases unmatched. This CDR3 comprises 15 residues. Germline V lookup: CDR1 SGHTA, CDR2 FQGNSA. CDR3 nucleotide sequence: TGTGCCAGCAGCTACACAGGGGGGAATAATGAAAAACTGTTTTTT. Its protein is CASSYTGGNNEKLFF.

About this clone: Relative to the germline gene, one junction end is altered; a read error may explain this. This chain uses TRBV6-2 or TRBV6-3 with TRBJ2-5; a possible D gene is TRBD2 (6 bases). Germline V lookup: CDR1 MNHEY, CDR2 SVGEGT. The CDR3 contains 15 residues. DNA of the CDR3: TGTGCCAGCAGTTACCAACTTGGGGGGTCGGAGGTTGAAAACTTC. This sequence encodes CASSYQLGGSEVENF.

The chain couples TRBV4-2 to TRBJ2-1; 11 positions match TRBD2. V was pared by 0 bases and J by 5 bases, with 0 bases of the junction left unmatched. Germline values: CDR1 LGHNA, CDR2 YNFKEQ. The CDR3 length is 15 residues. As DNA, the CDR3 is TGTGCCAGCAGCCAAGAGGGACTAGCGGACAATGAGCAGTTCTTC. Encoded protein: CASSQEGLADNEQFF.

CDR3 residues: CASSFGGQETQYF. CDR3 coding DNA: TGTGCCAGTAGTTTCGGGGGACAAGAGACCCAGTACTTC. This chain uses TRBV19 with TRBJ2-5; TRBD2 is a possible D gene (6 bases). CDR1 and CDR2 (germline): LNHDA, SQIVND (reference sequence). V shed 5 bases and J shed 2 bases, with 9 bases lying between them. The CDR3 runs to 13 residues.

The rearrangement links TRBV30 to TRBJ1-4; D might be TRBD1 (5 bases). Trimming took 2 bases from V and 8 from J, leaving 15 bases between them. This CDR3 is 14 amino acids long. Germline V gives CDR1 GTSNPN, CDR2 SVGIG (reference sequence). CDR3: CAWSPSSGGEKLFF. The CDR3 nucleotides read TGTGCCTGGAGTCCCTCGTCGGGGGGAGAAAAACTGTTTTTT.

This sequence joins TRBV10-3 and TRBJ2-3, with D perhaps given as TRBD1 or TRBD2 (5 bases each). Deletions cut 7 bases from V and 2 bases from J, with 13 bases between. From germline, CDR1 is ENHRY and CDR2 SYGVKD. This CDR3 is 14 amino acids long. Written as DNA, the CDR3 is TGTGCCATCAAAGAGGGGTTCCTCACAGATACGCAGTATTTT. It encodes CAIKEGFLTDTQYF.

The chain links TRBV2 to TRBJ2-3, with 13 bases that match TRBD2. The CDR3 length is 17 residues. V trimming: 1 base; J trimming: 1 base; junction bases outside the gene matches: 2. CDR1 is SNHLY, CDR2 FYNNEI, per germline. The CDR3 nucleotides read TGTGCCAGCAGTGAAGTAGGACTAGCGGGAGGCACAGATACGCAGTATTTT. Protein: CASSEVGLAGGTDTQYF.

J is TRBJ2-7 and V is TRBV5-5; the match to TRBD1 covers 9 bases. Germline CDR1 and CDR2: SGHKS and YYEKEE (reference sequence). The V segment lost 0 bases and the J segment 7 bases; nucleotides outside the gene matches: 8. The CDR3 has 15 residues. The CDR3 sequence: CASSLGQGVPGEQYF. The CDR3 DNA sequence: TGTGCCAGCAGCTTGGGACAGGGGGTTCCGGGAGAGCAGTACTTC.

This clone is a singleton in its sample. The chain has TRBV5-1 and TRBJ1-4, with D uncertain. Germline lookup yields CDR1 SGHRS and CDR2 YFSETQ. The CDR3 is 15 residues long. V was trimmed by 1 base and J by 0 bases, leaving 7 bases between them. The CDR3 sequence: CASSLQPATNEKLFF. The DNA of the CDR3 is TGCGCCAGCAGCTTGCAGCCTGCAACTAATGAAAAACTGTTTTTT.

Only a few counts were recorded for this clone. This chain connects TRBV19 to TRBJ2-1, with D possibly TRBD2 on 7 matching bases. This CDR3 has 14 amino acids. Germline-derived CDR1 and CDR2 are LNHDA and SQIVND (reference sequence). V was pared by 8 bases and J by 7 bases, with 18 bases between. CDR3 in amino acids: CASGFIGGGNEQFF. DNA of the CDR3: TGTGCCAGTGGGTTCATAGGGGGGGGGAATGAGCAGTTCTTC.

The chain employs TRBV7-2 and TRBJ2-3; D is undetermined. The CDR3 is 19 residues long. V was shortened by 0 bases and J by 2 bases, with 21 bases between the two germline ends. Germline V lookup: CDR1 SGHTA, CDR2 FQGNSA. This chain's CDR3 is CASSLALTEWGPSTDTQYF. In nucleotides, the CDR3 is TGTGCCAGCAGCTTAGCGCTTACCGAGTGGGGTCCTTCCACAGATACGCAGTATTTT. The variable domain in full, with the rest retrieved from reference TRBV7-2 and TRBJ2-3, is GAGVSQSPSNKVTEKGKDVELRCDPISGHTALYWYRQSLGQGLEFLIYFQGNSAPDKSGLPSDRFSAERTGGSVSTLTIQRTQQEDSAVYLCASSLALTEWGPSTDTQYFGPGTRLTVL.

This rearrangement joins TRBV27 to TRBJ1-6, with D unresolved. This CDR3 region has 14 residues. Trimming cost V 6 bases and J 7 bases, with 13 bases left between them. Per the germline V gene, CDR1 is MNHEY and CDR2 is SMNVEV (reference sequence). This chain's CDR3 is CASRGMVLNSPLHF. CDR3 bases: TGTGCCAGCAGGGGTATGGTGTTAAATTCACCCCTCCACTTT.

The gene calls are TRBV28 and TRBJ1-5; 7 bases are a match to TRBD1. V was clipped by 5 bases and J by 2 bases; unmatched bases: 18. The germline gives CDR1 MDHEN, CDR2 SYDVKM. The CDR3 has 19 residues. The CDR3 region has the DNA TGTGCCAGCAGTCTCGGGACAGCGGCCCCATTCCGGGGCAATCAGCCCCAGCATTTT. Translating it yields CASSLGTAAPFRGNQPQHF.

As for this clone: The same CDR3 is also encoded by other DNA sequences in this sample. CDR3 in amino acids: CASSLDRGQETQYF. The CDR3 nucleotides are TGTGCCAGCAGCTTAGATAGGGGGCAAGAGACCCAGTACTTC. V gene TRBV7-2 combines with J gene TRBJ2-5, with D perhaps TRBD1 (6 bases). The CDR3 extends over 14 amino acids. Trimming took 1 base from V and 2 from J, leaving 8 bases between them. Germline CDR1 reads SGHTA; CDR2 reads FQGNSA.

In its sample, this clone was seen once. Written as DNA, the CDR3 is TGTGCCAGCAGCGTGGATCAGGGTGCTAGGCACAATGAGCAGTTCTTC. This gives the protein CASSVDQGARHNEQFF. This sequence joins TRBV9 and TRBJ2-1, with D maybe TRBD1 (5 bases). V shed 2 bases and J shed 5 bases, with 17 bases lying between them. This CDR3 has 16 amino acids. Germline values: CDR1 SGDLS, CDR2 YYNGEE. Variable domain in full (rest from reference TRBV9 and TRBJ2-1): DSGVTQTPKHLITATGQRVTLRCSPRSGDLSVYWYQQSLDQGLQFLIQYYNGEERAKGNILERFSAQQFPDLHSELNLSSLELGDSALYFCASSVDQGARHNEQFFGPGTRLTVL.

The V and J genes are TRBV5-6 and TRBJ1-2, with D possibly TRBD1 on 5 matching bases. The CDR3 loop spans 14 amino acids. The V gene's germline CDR1 is SGHDT and CDR2 YYEEEE. Trimming cost V 4 bases and J 8 bases, with 18 bases left between them. CDR3 DNA: TGTGCCAGCAGCGTCGGGGCTCGCGGGAGCGGCTACACCTTC. This sequence encodes CASSVGARGSGYTF.

The CDR3 nucleotides are TGTGCCAGCAGTGCTCGGTCTGGGGCCAACGTCCTGACTTTC. Protein product: CASSARSGANVLTF. V gene TRBV2 combines with J gene TRBJ2-6; D gene unclear. The ends were cut back, 4 bases at V and 1 base at J, with 5 bases in the middle. This CDR3 comprises 14 residues. Germline CDR1 and CDR2: SNHLY and FYNNEI. Combining the CDR3 with reference TRBV2 and TRBJ2-6 gives the whole variable domain EPEVTQTPSHQVTQMGQEVILRCVPISNHLYFYWYRQILGQKVEFLVSFYNNEISEKSEIFDDQFSVERPDGSNFTLKIRSTKLEDSAMYFCASSARSGANVLTFGAGSRLTVL.